The 22 T cell receptor beta chains listed next were all sequenced from one sample in a study of cytomegalovirus exposure and HLA in healthy donors. The PCR employed 60 Vbeta primers together with 13 Jbeta primers. Only in-frame clones appear in the TCRdb table, and some are missing; sequencing was by immunoSEQ multiplex PCR. The table lists 130,000 or so clones, around 77% of them singletons. The sample taken for sequencing was PBMCs. These receptors were obtained from a man in his fifties in good health and CMV-seronegative.

The V gene is TRBV5-6, the J gene TRBJ1-5; D perhaps matches TRBD1 (5 bases). Germline V lookup: CDR1 SGHDT, CDR2 YYEEEE. V lost 1 base, J lost 1 base, and 12 bases lay in between. The CDR3 consists of 16 residues. The CDR3 region is CASSLLSRGSNQPQHF. Here the CDR3 DNA reads TGTGCCAGCAGCTTGTTGAGTAGGGGAAGCAATCAGCCCCAGCATTTT.

The CDR3 DNA follows: TGTGCCAGCAGCCCCCTACTAGCGGGACGCTCCCAGTACTTC. Encoded protein: CASSPLLAGRSQYF. The rearrangement joins TRBV7-6 to TRBJ2-5, with 10 positions matching TRBD2. Trimming took 5 bases from V and 9 from J; bases not matched to a gene: 9. Germline V gene lookup returns CDR1 SGHVS and CDR2 FNYEAQ. This CDR3 is built from 14 residues.

V usage is TRBV5-1 and J usage is TRBJ1-1, with 8 bases aligning to TRBD1. The V and J ends lost 3 bases and 1 base, in that order; junction bases with no gene match: 2. CDR1 and CDR2 (germline): SGHRS, YFSETQ. CDR3 length: 14 residues. CDR3 in amino acids: CASSSGTGNTEAFF. The CDR3 nucleotides read TGCGCCAGCAGCTCCGGGACAGGGAACACTGAAGCTTTCTTT.

The rearrangement links TRBV29-1 to TRBJ2-7, with 8 bases fitting TRBD1. The CDR3 runs to 13 residues. Trimming cost V 6 bases and J 2 bases; bases outside gene matches: 6. Germline CDR1 is SQVTM and CDR2 is ANQGSEA. CDR3 bases: TGCAGCGTGGGGACAGGTCGGACCTACGAGCAGTACTTC. It translates to CSVGTGRTYEQYF.

The gene calls are TRBV7-2 and TRBJ2-1, with 13 bases that match TRBD2. V shed 0 bases and J 8 bases; nucleotides not matched to a gene: 1. The CDR3 runs to 15 residues. Germline V gives CDR1 SGHTA, CDR2 FQGNSA. The CDR3 sequence is CASSLAGTSGDEQFF. The CDR3 DNA is TGTGCCAGCAGCTTAGCCGGGACTAGCGGGGATGAGCAGTTCTTC.

The CDR3: CASSRAGGSGELFF. CDR3 nucleotides: TGTGCCAGCAGTAGGGCAGGGGGTTCCGGGGAGCTGTTTTTT. V and J are TRBV27 and TRBJ2-2, with TRBD1 identical over 7 bases. V shed 5 bases, J shed 6 bases, and the junction held 6 bases outside the gene matches. The V gene's germline CDR1 is MNHEY and CDR2 SMNVEV (reference sequence). The CDR3 is made up of 14 amino acids.

V usage is TRBV5-4 and J usage is TRBJ2-3; D possibly corresponds to TRBD2 (6 bases). Germline loops: CDR1 SGHNT, CDR2 YYREEE (reference sequence). This CDR3 is built from 15 residues. Trimming stripped 4 bases from V and 0 bases from J, with 12 bases between. CDR3 in amino acids: CASSGGRRSTDTQYF. CDR3 DNA sequence: TGTGCCAGCAGCGGTGGGAGGCGGAGCACAGATACGCAGTATTTT.

The CDR3, as DNA: TGCGCCAGCAGCTCACGGGACACCTACAATGAGCAGTTCTTC. It yields the protein CASSSRDTYNEQFF. The chain is built from TRBV5-1 and TRBJ2-1; TRBD1 is a possible D gene (6 bases). Trimming cost V 3 bases and J 2 bases, with 9 bases left between them. CDR1 is SGHRS and CDR2 is YFSETQ in the germline V gene. This CDR3 contains 14 residues.

The rearrangement links TRBV5-1 to TRBJ2-3, with D possibly being TRBD2 (6 bases). Germline V gene data show CDR1 as SGHRS and CDR2 as YFSETQ. There are 15 residues in the CDR3. With 1 base removed from V and 1 base from J, the gap between germline ends came to 10 bases. Here the CDR3 reads CASSLSGGRTDTQYF. CDR3 coding DNA: TGCGCCAGCAGCTTGTCCGGGGGTCGCACAGATACGCAGTATTTT. The whole variable domain, remainder taken from reference TRBV5-1 and TRBJ2-3, is KAGVTQTPRYLIKTRGQQVTLSCSPISGHRSVSWYQQTPGQGLQFLFEYFSETQRNKGNFPGRFSGRQFSNSRSEMNVSTLELGDSALYLCASSLSGGRTDTQYFGPGTRLTVL.

Remarks on this clone: Other DNA sequences of this sample code for an identical CDR3. This chain connects TRBV20-1 to TRBJ2-7, with TRBD1 as a possible D gene (6 bases). CDR3 length: 10 residues. Trimming left V 4 bases short and J 7 bases short, with 8 bases between. Per germline, CDR1 DFQATT and CDR2 SNEGSKA (reference sequence). As DNA, the CDR3 is TGCAGTGCTATTAGGGGGGAGCAGTACTTC. The encoded protein is CSAIRGEQYF.

The chain employs TRBV5-6 and TRBJ2-7; no firm D call. From germline, CDR1 is SGHDT and CDR2 YYEEEE. Trimming stripped 1 base from V and 3 bases from J, with 5 bases between. CDR3 size: 12 residues. CDR3 in DNA: TGTGCCAGCAGCTTGTACGGCTACGAGCAGTACTTC. Its protein product is CASSLYGYEQYF.

The chain recombines TRBV28 with TRBJ2-1; TRBD2 matches at 8 bases. This CDR3 contains 13 residues. Germline V gene lookup returns CDR1 MDHEN and CDR2 SYDVKM. Losses at the gene ends were 7 bases for V and 2 bases for J; bases not matched to a gene: 1. The CDR3 protein is CASKGLAYNEQFF. CDR3 coding DNA: TGTGCCAGCAAGGGACTAGCCTACAATGAGCAGTTCTTC.

This clone was detected only a few times. J is TRBJ2-1 and V is TRBV6-1; unclear D gene. The CDR3 runs to 15 residues. Per germline, CDR1 MNHNS and CDR2 SASEGT. V shed 7 bases and J shed 0 bases, with 13 bases lying between them. This CDR3 reads CASNPTLSSYNEQFF. The CDR3 region has the DNA TGTGCCAGCAACCCTACCCTGAGCTCCTACAATGAGCAGTTCTTC.

V usage is TRBV11-2 and J usage is TRBJ2-5; 11 positions agree with TRBD2. The germline CDR1 and CDR2 sequences are SGHAT and FQNNGV. The CDR3 has 16 residues. The V gene end was trimmed by 5 bases and the J gene end by 3 bases; junction bases not matched to a gene: 8. The CDR3 spells CASSPRGLAAEETQYF. Here the CDR3 DNA reads TGTGCCAGCAGCCCGAGGGGACTAGCGGCAGAAGAGACCCAGTACTTC.

In this sample, this clone turned up once. This chain uses TRBV6-4 with TRBJ2-1; TRBD2 matches 11 bases. The CDR3 has 18 amino acids. V was pared by 3 bases and J by 1 base, with 8 bases of the junction left unmatched. Germline-derived CDR1 and CDR2 are MRHNA and SNTAGT. The CDR3 here is CASSDSLTSGSSYNEQFF. In DNA form, the CDR3 reads TGTGCCAGCAGTGATTCTCTCACTAGCGGGAGTTCCTACAATGAGCAGTTCTTC.

The V gene is TRBV11-2, the J gene TRBJ2-1; 7 bases agree with TRBD1. V was pared by 5 bases and J by 4 bases, with 8 bases of the junction left unmatched. Germline lookup yields CDR1 SGHAT and CDR2 FQNNGV. CDR3 length equals 15 residues. The CDR3 region has the DNA TGTGCCAGCAGCCAACCGGGACAGATTTACAATGAGCAGTTCTTC. Translating gives CASSQPGQIYNEQFF.

The chain joins TRBV10-3 to TRBJ2-5, with D hard to call. This CDR3 spans 13 amino acids. Trimming pared 0 bases from V and 4 bases from J, leaving 6 bases between. Germline V lookup: CDR1 ENHRY, CDR2 SYGVKD. Written as DNA, the CDR3 is TGTGCCATCAGTGAGTCGGTTAGAGAGACCCAGTACTTC. Its protein is CAISESVRETQYF.

The rearrangement uses TRBV15 and TRBJ2-7; D might be TRBD1 (6 bases). Germline V CDR1 and CDR2: LNHNV, YYDKDF (reference sequence). With 8 bases removed from V and 3 bases from J, the gap between germline ends came to 11 bases. The CDR3 spans 12 residues. Here the CDR3 reads CATGGQYYEQYF. In DNA, the CDR3 is TGTGCCACCGGCGGACAGTACTACGAGCAGTACTTC.

This clone was found once. The J gene is TRBJ2-6, the V gene TRBV5-1; 8 bases line up with TRBD1. Germline V CDR1 and CDR2: SGHRS, YFSETQ. V dropped 4 bases and J dropped 2; count of bases not matched to a gene: 17. The CDR3 sequence is 20 residues long. Written as DNA, the CDR3 is TGCGCCAGCAGCCCGGACAGGGAGAGGCCCGATTGGGCTGGGGCCAACGTCCTGACTTTC. This codes for CASSPDRERPDWAGANVLTF.

The chain carries TRBV18 and TRBJ2-7; D gene ambiguous. V was shortened by 3 bases and J by 4 bases, with 16 bases between the two germline ends. This CDR3 region has 15 residues. Germline-derived CDR1 and CDR2 are KGHSH and LQKENI. CDR3 in DNA: TGTGCCAGCTCACCGTCGGCGCGGTACTGGTACGAGCAGTACTTC. Encoded protein: CASSPSARYWYEQYF. The entire variable domain, with the rest obtained from reference TRBV18 and TRBJ2-7, is as follows: NAGVMQNPRHLVRRRGQEARLRCSPMKGHSHVYWYRQLPEEGLKFMVYLQKENIIDESGMPKERFSAEFPKEGPSILRIQQVVRGDSAAYFCASSPSARYWYEQYFGPGTRLTVT.

The V call is TRBV30, the J call TRBJ1-1; D call uncertain. The CDR3 consists of 12 residues. CDR1 is GTSNPN and CDR2 is SVGIG in the germline V gene (reference sequence). V lost 0 bases to trimming and J lost 7 bases, with 9 bases between them. The CDR3 bases are TGTGCCTGGAGTGTACAGTTGGTTGAAGCTTTCTTT. Protein sequence: CAWSVQLVEAFF. The variable domain in full, completed from reference TRBV30 and TRBJ1-1, reads SQTIHQWPATLVQPVGSPLSLECTVEGTSNPNLYWYRQAAGRGLQLLFYSVGIGQISSEVPQNLSASRPQDRQFILSSKKLLLSDSGFYLCAWSVQLVEAFFGQGTRLTVV.

This chain connects TRBV2 to TRBJ2-3; perhaps TRBD2 as D (6 bases). The germline V gene has CDR1 SNHLY and CDR2 FYNNEI. Trimming shortened V by 3 bases and J by 5 bases, and 12 bases separated the two germline ends. CDR3 length: 14 amino acids. This CDR3 reads CASSDAGRGDTQYF. The CDR3 DNA reads as TGTGCCAGCAGTGATGCGGGAAGGGGAGATACGCAGTATTTT. The full variable domain, rest sourced from reference TRBV2 and TRBJ2-3, is EPEVTQTPSHQVTQMGQEVILRCVPISNHLYFYWYRQILGQKVEFLVSFYNNEISEKSEIFDDQFSVERPDGSNFTLKIRSTKLEDSAMYFCASSDAGRGDTQYFGPGTRLTVL.